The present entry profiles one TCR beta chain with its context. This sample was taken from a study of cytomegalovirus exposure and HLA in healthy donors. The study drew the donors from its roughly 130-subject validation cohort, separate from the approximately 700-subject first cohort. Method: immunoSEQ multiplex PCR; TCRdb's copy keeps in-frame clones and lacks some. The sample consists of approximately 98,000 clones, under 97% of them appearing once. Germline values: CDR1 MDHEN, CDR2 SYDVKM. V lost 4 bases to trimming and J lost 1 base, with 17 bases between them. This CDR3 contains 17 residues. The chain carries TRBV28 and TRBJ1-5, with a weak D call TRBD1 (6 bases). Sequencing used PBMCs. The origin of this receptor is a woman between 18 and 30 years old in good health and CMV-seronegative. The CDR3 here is CASSSPGQGRSNQPQHF. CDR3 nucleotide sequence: TGTGCCAGCAGTTCCCCCGGGCAGGGGAGAAGCAATCAGCCCCAGCATTTT.